This passage covers 23 T cell receptor beta chains from one sample sequenced in a study of blood T cell repertoires in COVID-19. Sequencing used immunoSEQ multiplex PCR; TCRdb keeps in-frame clones, though not all of them. The profile shows under 250,000 clones, roughly 90% of them singletons. Sample: peripheral blood. The receptors shown here come from a woman aged 40 to 55 with acute or convalescent COVID-19.

V and J are TRBV18 and TRBJ2-3; weak D call: TRBD2 (7 bases). The CDR3 totals 16 residues. V lost 2 bases and J 5 bases, leaving 17 bases between the germline ends. CDR1 is KGHSH and CDR2 is LQKENI in the germline V gene. CDR3: CASSPGGGRREDTQYF. The CDR3 bases are TGTGCCAGCTCACCAGGGGGGGGGCGTCGTGAAGATACGCAGTATTTT.

V and J are TRBV7-2 and TRBJ2-3; weak D call: TRBD1 (6 bases). CDR1 is SGHTA and CDR2 is FQGNSA in the germline V gene. The CDR3 contains 15 residues. The germline V and J ends were trimmed by 1 base and 1 base, with 9 bases remaining between them. CDR3 amino acids: CASSLGAGGTDTQYF. CDR3 in DNA: TGTGCCAGCAGCTTAGGAGCAGGGGGCACAGATACGCAGTATTTT. Full variable domain (rest looked up from reference TRBV7-2 and TRBJ2-3): GAGVSQSPSNKVTEKGKDVELRCDPISGHTALYWYRQSLGQGLEFLIYFQGNSAPDKSGLPSDRFSAERTGGSVSTLTIQRTQQEDSAVYLCASSLGAGGTDTQYFGPGTRLTVL.

J is TRBJ2-3 and V is TRBV9; 9 nucleotides agree with TRBD2. This CDR3 comprises 15 residues. The junction had 5 bases not matched to a gene; V was cut back by 3 bases and J by 3 bases. Germline V gene lookup returns CDR1 SGDLS and CDR2 YYNGEE. The CDR3 DNA follows: TGTGCCAGCAGCGAAAGCGGGGGGACGACAGATACGCAGTATTTT. Protein: CASSESGGTTDTQYF.

The V and J genes are TRBV11-2 and TRBJ1-1; D unclear. The germline V gene encodes CDR1 SGHAT and CDR2 FQNNGV. This CDR3 has 12 amino acids. Trimming shortened V by 1 base and J by 6 bases, and 6 bases separated the two germline ends. The CDR3 bases are TGTGCCAGCAGCTTAGTACCGGCTGAAGCTTTCTTT. Protein product: CASSLVPAEAFF.

V and J are TRBV10-3 and TRBJ2-7; the D gene is possibly TRBD1 (6 bases). The CDR3 is 15 amino acids. Trimming removed 6 bases from V and 1 base from J, with 16 bases in between. CDR1 is ENHRY, CDR2 SYGVKD, per germline. CDR3 coding DNA: TGTGCCATCAGCGATACTGGTGACAGGTCCTACGAGCAGTACGTC. Protein product: CAISDTGDRSYEQYV.

CDR3 in amino acids: CASSFSQGISNQPQHF. DNA of the CDR3: TGTGCCAGCAGTTTCAGCCAGGGAATTAGCAATCAGCCCCAGCATTTT. The chain uses TRBV28 and TRBJ1-5, with D tentatively TRBD1 (5 bases). Germline CDR1 is MDHEN and CDR2 is SYDVKM. The CDR3 is 16 residues long. Trimming took 3 bases from V and 0 from J, leaving 12 bases between them.

The J gene is TRBJ1-5, the V gene TRBV30; unclear D gene. Trimming left V 1 base short and J 3 bases short, with 7 bases between. Germline V gene lookup returns CDR1 GTSNPN and CDR2 SVGIG (reference sequence). This CDR3 spans 13 amino acids. Here the CDR3 reads CAWSEEYNQPQHF. The CDR3 bases are TGTGCCTGGAGTGAGGAGTACAATCAGCCCCAGCATTTT.

The chain couples TRBV18 to TRBJ2-5; D not resolved. The germline gives CDR1 KGHSH, CDR2 LQKENI. CDR3 size: 16 residues. Trimming took off 2 bases at V and 2 bases at J, with 15 bases between the two ends. Here the CDR3 DNA reads TGTGCCAGCTCACCAATATTCCAGGCCACTCAAGAGACCCAGTACTTC. It is translated as CASSPIFQATQETQYF.

The J gene is TRBJ1-2, the V gene TRBV7-2; TRBD1 aligns across 7 bases. The germline gives CDR1 SGHTA, CDR2 FQGNSA. Trimming removed 1 base from V and 2 bases from J; junction bases left unmatched: 10. This CDR3 is built from 17 residues. CDR3: CASSLEQGTPGNYGYTF. The CDR3, as DNA: TGTGCCAGCAGCTTAGAACAGGGGACGCCCGGGAACTATGGCTACACCTTC.

The CDR3 region is CASSHPSAGGNQPQHF. The CDR3 nucleotides read TGTGCCAGCAGCCATCCCTCCGCGGGGGGAAATCAGCCCCAGCATTTT. The chain is built from TRBV4-2 and TRBJ1-5; D might be TRBD1 (5 bases). Germline V CDR1 and CDR2: LGHNA, YNFKEQ. CDR3 length: 16 residues. Trimming took 3 bases from V and 4 from J, leaving 16 bases between them.

V gene TRBV6-2 or TRBV6-3 combines with J gene TRBJ1-2; a possible D gene is TRBD1 (6 bases). The germline gives CDR1 MNHEY, CDR2 SVGEGT. CDR3 length equals 13 residues. Between the trimmed V and J ends, which lost 3 bases and 8 bases, there was a span of 13 bases. This CDR3 is CASSYGGGRGYTF. The CDR3 DNA is TGTGCCAGCAGTTATGGCGGGGGGCGAGGCTACACCTTC.

A remark on this clone: In the same sample, other DNA sequences code for this CDR3. The rearrangement uses TRBV19 and TRBJ2-5, with D uncertain. Trimming pared 4 bases from V and 2 bases from J, leaving 5 bases between. The CDR3 loop spans 12 amino acids. The germline CDR1 and CDR2 sequences are LNHDA and SQIVND (reference sequence). The CDR3 loop reads CASSTGQETQYF. The DNA for the CDR3 is TGTGCCAGTAGTACAGGACAAGAGACCCAGTACTTC. The variable domain in full, completed from reference TRBV19 and TRBJ2-5, reads DGGITQSPKYLFRKEGQNVTLSCEQNLNHDAMYWYRQDPGQGLRLIYYSQIVNDFQKGDIAEGYSVSREKKESFPLTVTSAQKNPTAFYLCASSTGQETQYFGPGTRLLVL.

The count of this clone is one. The gene calls are TRBV3-1 (or the pseudogene TRBV3-2) and TRBJ1-2; D is uncertain. CDR1 is LGHDT, CDR2 YNNKEL, per germline (reference sequence). The ends were cut back, 1 base at V and 8 bases at J, with 8 bases in the middle. The CDR3 sequence is 12 residues long. The CDR3, as DNA: TGTGCCAGCAGCCAAGGGCAGAGGGGCTACACCTTC. This translates into CASSQGQRGYTF.

The chain carries TRBV11-2 and TRBJ1-2; the match to TRBD1 covers 7 bases. Germline CDR1 is SGHAT and CDR2 is FQNNGV. The CDR3 spans 16 residues. Losses at the gene ends were 2 bases for V and 0 bases for J; bases not matched to a gene: 6. Written as DNA, the CDR3 is TGTGCCAGCAGCTTAAGGCGACAGGGAGCTAACTATGGCTACACCTTC. It specifies CASSLRRQGANYGYTF.

The chain links TRBV5-5 to TRBJ2-1, with D maybe TRBD2 (5 bases). This CDR3 has 15 residues. Germline values: CDR1 SGHKS, CDR2 YYEKEE (reference sequence). V dropped 0 bases and J dropped 0 bases, with 7 bases sitting between them. CDR3 protein: CASSLELASYNEQFF. CDR3 nucleotide sequence: TGTGCCAGCAGCTTGGAGCTAGCCTCCTACAATGAGCAGTTCTTC.

J is TRBJ2-7 and V is TRBV4-1; no firm D call. The CDR3 length is 13 residues. Germline CDR1 MGHRA, CDR2 YSYEKL. The ends were cut back, 1 base at V and 4 bases at J, with 8 bases in the middle. CDR3 sequence (DNA): TGCGCCAGCAGCCAAGCCCCCAATTACGAGCAGTACGTC. It is translated as CASSQAPNYEQYV.

This chain links TRBV5-1 with TRBJ1-4; D remains ambiguous. CDR3 size: 14 residues. Germline CDR1 SGHRS, CDR2 YFSETQ. With 0 bases removed from V and 5 bases from J, the gap between germline ends came to 8 bases. The CDR3 DNA reads TGCGCCAGCAGCTTGGACAGACCGAATGAAAAACTGTTTTTT. Protein sequence: CASSLDRPNEKLFF.

This sequence joins TRBV4-1 and TRBJ1-4; D is undetermined. The CDR3 runs to 16 residues. Germline V gene sequence: CDR1 MGHRA, CDR2 YSYEKL. V was shortened by 1 base and J by 3 bases, with 12 bases between the two germline ends. CDR3 sequence reads: CASSQGLRGPNEKLFF. In DNA form, the CDR3 reads TGCGCCAGCAGCCAAGGATTGAGAGGGCCTAATGAAAAACTGTTTTTT.

This chain joins TRBV6-1 and TRBJ1-6, with a weak D call TRBD1 (6 bases). V lost 3 bases to trimming and J lost 10 bases, with 25 bases between them. The CDR3 consists of 18 residues. Looked up from germline, CDR1 is MNHNS and CDR2 is SASEGT. As DNA, the CDR3 is TGTGCCAGCAGTGATCCCAGGGGAATTCTCTTGCATCGATCACCCCTCCACTTT. Its protein product is CASSDPRGILLHRSPLHF.

The V and J genes are TRBV6-6 and TRBJ2-7; D gene ambiguous. The V end was cut by 6 bases, the J end by 9 bases, with 18 bases between. This CDR3 spans 13 amino acids. CDR1 and CDR2 (germline): MNHNY, SVGAGI (reference sequence). CDR3 nucleotides: TGTGCCAGCAGCCCATCCCCCAGCGCTTTGCAGTACGTC. Translation gives CASSPSPSALQYV.

The rearrangement uses TRBV5-1 and TRBJ2-5; possible D gene TRBD2, 6 bases. Trimming shortened V by 0 bases and J by 0 bases, and 15 bases separated the two germline ends. CDR3 size: 17 residues. Germline-derived CDR1 and CDR2 are SGHRS and YFSETQ. This CDR3 reads CASSLGVGGDHQETQYF. DNA of the CDR3: TGCGCCAGCAGCTTGGGTGTCGGCGGGGATCACCAAGAGACCCAGTACTTC.

Notes on this clone: At one of its ends the junction is not consistent with the germline gene, which may arise from a read error. The chain employs TRBV5-6 and TRBJ2-2; 10 bases match TRBD1. CDR1 is SGHDT, CDR2 YYEEEE, per germline. The CDR3 sequence is 16 residues long. CDR3 region: CASSKGTGVNIGELFF. The DNA of the CDR3 is TGTGCCAGCAGCAAAGGGACAGGGGTGAACATCGGGGAGCTGTTTTTT.

The CDR3 sequence: CAWSLAGVGTQYF. In nucleotides, the CDR3 is TGTGCCTGGAGTTTAGCGGGGGTGGGGACCCAGTACTTC. This chain uses TRBV30 with TRBJ2-5; 9 nucleotides match TRBD2. With V trimmed by 2 bases and J by 7 bases, 5 bases remained unmatched. CDR3 size: 13 residues. The V gene's germline CDR1 is GTSNPN and CDR2 SVGIG (reference sequence).